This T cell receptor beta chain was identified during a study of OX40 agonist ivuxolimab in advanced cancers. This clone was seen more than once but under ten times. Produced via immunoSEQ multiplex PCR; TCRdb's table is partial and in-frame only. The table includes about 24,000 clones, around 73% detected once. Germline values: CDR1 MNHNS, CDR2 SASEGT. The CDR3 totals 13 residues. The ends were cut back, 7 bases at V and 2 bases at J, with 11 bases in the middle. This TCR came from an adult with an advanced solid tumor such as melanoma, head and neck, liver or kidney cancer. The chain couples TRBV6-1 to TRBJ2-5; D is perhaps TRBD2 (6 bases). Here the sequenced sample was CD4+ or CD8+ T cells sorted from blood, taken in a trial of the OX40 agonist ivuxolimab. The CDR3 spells CASTRGEQETQYF. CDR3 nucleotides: TGTGCCAGCACGCGGGGAGAGCAAGAGACCCAGTACTTC.